Listed below are T cell receptor beta chains from one sample, sequenced in a study of CD8+CD57+ T cells in acquired aplastic anemia. TCRdb passed the reads through MiXCR, listing each CDR3 protein once. The sample includes around 200,000 distinct CDR3 sequences, approximately 60% seen only once; the top ten take around 28%. The material sequenced was sorted CD4+, CD8+, or CD8+CD57+ T cells (not recorded which) from PBMCs. All receptors derive from a human donor in good health. Each CDR3 is given with its conserved first and last residue. A D gene is named only where the DNA matches it firmly. Not every row has a clone size; where given, it reads once, few, many or a size class.

d_call	clone_size	v_call	j_call	cdr3_nt	cdr3_aa
TRBD1	.	TRBV12-3/TRBV12-4	TRBJ2-1	TGTGCCAGCAGTTTTGAGAACAGGGGGCACAATGAGCAGTTCTTC	CASSFENRGHNEQFF
TRBD1	once	TRBV29-1	TRBJ2-1	TGCAGCGTGAGGGGGCAGGTCGGTGAGCAGTTCTTC	CSVRGQVGEQFF
.	.	TRBV20-1	TRBJ1-6	TGCAGTGCTACCAATCAAGGACAGTATAATTCACCCCTCCACTTT	CSATNQGQYNSPLHF
.	few	TRBV5-1	TRBJ1-1	TGCGCCAGCAGCGAGGACAGACCGAACACTGAAGCTTTCTTT	CASSEDRPNTEAFF
.	many	TRBV7-9	TRBJ1-4	TGTGCCAGCCACGACTTAGGAGCAACTAATGAAAAACTGTTTTTT	CASHDLGATNEKLFF
.	.	TRBV20-1	TRBJ2-5	TGCAGTGCTAGACCCCCTGAGAGGAATGAGACCCAGTACTTC	CSARPPERNETQYF
TRBD2	.	TRBV11-2	TRBJ2-5	TGTGCCAGCAGCTTAAGGGCAGCGGGGGCCGAGACCCAGTACTTC	CASSLRAAGAETQYF
.	few	TRBV19	TRBJ1-1	TGTGCCAGTAGTAAGGACAGTAACACTGAAGCTTTCTTT	CASSKDSNTEAFF
.	.	TRBV15	TRBJ2-3	TGTGCCACCAGCAGGGGGGCGGGGGCCTACACAGATACGCAGTATTTT	CATSRGAGAYTDTQYF
TRBD1	.	TRBV15	TRBJ2-5	TGTGCCACCAGCAGAGCAGGACAGGGGACGGGAGAGACCCAGTACTTC	CATSRAGQGTGETQYF
.	.	TRBV10-1	TRBJ2-7	TGCGCCAGGACCTACGAGCAGTACTTC	CARTYEQYF
.	.	TRBV4-1	TRBJ1-2	TGCGCCAGCAGCCAAGATCGGGGGGGCACTGGCTACACCTTC	CASSQDRGGTGYTF
.	many	TRBV5-6	TRBJ2-7	TGTGCCAGCAGCGAAGAGATGCGAGGTAGCTCCTACGAGCAGTACTTC	CASSEEMRGSSYEQYF
.	few	TRBV2	TRBJ2-1	TGTGCCAGCAGTGAAACCGGCTACAATGAGCAGTTCTTC	CASSETGYNEQFF
.	many	TRBV5-1	TRBJ2-1	TGCGCCAGCAGCTTGGCCCAGGGCCCCTACAATGAGCAGTTCTTC	CASSLAQGPYNEQFF
TRBD1	.	TRBV6-4	TRBJ2-2	TGTGCCAGCAGTCGGACAGGGTTCGACACCGGGGAGCTGTTTTTT	CASSRTGFDTGELFF
TRBD1	.	TRBV29-1	TRBJ2-7	TGCAGCGTCCCGGGACAGGGGCGCAACGAGCAGTACTTC	CSVPGQGRNEQYF
.	.	TRBV7-2	TRBJ2-7	TGTGCCAGCAGCTTGGCCGGGTGGCTTAGTGGCGAGCAGTACTTC	CASSLAGWLSGEQYF